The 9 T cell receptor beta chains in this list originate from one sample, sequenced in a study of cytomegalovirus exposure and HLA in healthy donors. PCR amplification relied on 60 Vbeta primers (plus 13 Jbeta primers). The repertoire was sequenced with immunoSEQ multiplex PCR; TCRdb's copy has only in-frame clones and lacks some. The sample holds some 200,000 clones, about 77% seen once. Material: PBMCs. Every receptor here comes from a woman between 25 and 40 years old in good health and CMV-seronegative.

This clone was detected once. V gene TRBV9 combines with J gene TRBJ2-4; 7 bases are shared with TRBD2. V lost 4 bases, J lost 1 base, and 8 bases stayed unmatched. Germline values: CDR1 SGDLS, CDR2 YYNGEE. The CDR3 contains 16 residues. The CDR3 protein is CASSLPGGGAKNIQYF. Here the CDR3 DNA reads TGTGCCAGCAGCCTCCCGGGGGGTGGGGCCAAAAACATTCAGTACTTC.

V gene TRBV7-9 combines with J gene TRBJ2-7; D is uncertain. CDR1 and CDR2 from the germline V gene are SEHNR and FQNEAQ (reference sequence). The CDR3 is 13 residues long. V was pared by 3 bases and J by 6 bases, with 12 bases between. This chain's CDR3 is CASSLTLSSEQYF. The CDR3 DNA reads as TGTGCCAGCAGCTTGACTCTGAGTAGCGAGCAGTACTTC.

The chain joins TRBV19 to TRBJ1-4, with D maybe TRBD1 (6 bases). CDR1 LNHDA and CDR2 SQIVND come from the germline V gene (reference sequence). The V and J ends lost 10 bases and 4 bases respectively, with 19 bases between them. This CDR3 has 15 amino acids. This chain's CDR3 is CATRGRDRFNEKLFF. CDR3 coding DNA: TGTGCCACAAGGGGACGCGACAGGTTTAATGAAAAACTGTTTTTT.

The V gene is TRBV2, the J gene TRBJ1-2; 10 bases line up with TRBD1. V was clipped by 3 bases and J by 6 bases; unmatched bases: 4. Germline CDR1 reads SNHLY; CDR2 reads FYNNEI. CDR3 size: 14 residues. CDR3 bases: TGTGCCAGCAGTGACTGGGACAGGGGTGATGGCTACACCTTC. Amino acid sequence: CASSDWDRGDGYTF.

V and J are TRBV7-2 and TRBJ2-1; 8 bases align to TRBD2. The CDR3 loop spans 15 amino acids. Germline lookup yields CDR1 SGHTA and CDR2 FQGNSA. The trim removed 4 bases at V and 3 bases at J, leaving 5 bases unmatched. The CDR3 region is CASSYWTSSYNEQFF. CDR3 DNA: TGTGCCAGCAGCTATTGGACTAGCAGCTACAATGAGCAGTTCTTC. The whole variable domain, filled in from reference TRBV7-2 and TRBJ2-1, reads GAGVSQSPSNKVTEKGKDVELRCDPISGHTALYWYRQSLGQGLEFLIYFQGNSAPDKSGLPSDRFSAERTGGSVSTLTIQRTQQEDSAVYLCASSYWTSSYNEQFFGPGTRLTVL.

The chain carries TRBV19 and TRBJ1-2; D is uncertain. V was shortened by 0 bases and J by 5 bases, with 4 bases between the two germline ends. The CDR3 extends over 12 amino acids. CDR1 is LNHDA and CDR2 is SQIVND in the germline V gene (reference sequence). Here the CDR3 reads CASSIERYGYTF. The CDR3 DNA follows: TGTGCCAGTAGTATAGAACGGTATGGCTACACCTTC.

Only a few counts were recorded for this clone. The CDR3 sequence is CASSPRSASEAFF. DNA of the CDR3: TGTGCCAGCAGCCCTAGGTCGGCGTCTGAAGCTTTCTTT. The genes are TRBV11-2 and TRBJ1-1; D is ambiguous. CDR3 length: 13 residues. Germline V gene sequence: CDR1 SGHAT, CDR2 FQNNGV. V lost 5 bases and J lost 6, with 13 bases in between.

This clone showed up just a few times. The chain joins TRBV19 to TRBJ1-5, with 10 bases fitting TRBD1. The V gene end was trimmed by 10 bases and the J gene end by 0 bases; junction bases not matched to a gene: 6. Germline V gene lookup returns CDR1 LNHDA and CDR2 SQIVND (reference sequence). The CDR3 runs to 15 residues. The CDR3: CATGQGLYSNQPQHF. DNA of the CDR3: TGTGCCACGGGACAGGGGTTGTATAGCAATCAGCCCCAGCATTTT.

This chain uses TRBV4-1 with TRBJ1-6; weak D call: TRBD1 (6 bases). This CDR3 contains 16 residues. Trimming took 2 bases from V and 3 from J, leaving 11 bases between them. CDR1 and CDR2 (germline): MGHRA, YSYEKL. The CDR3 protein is CASSQKQGNYNSPLHF. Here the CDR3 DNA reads TGCGCCAGCAGCCAAAAACAGGGAAACTATAATTCACCCCTCCACTTT.